One and the same sample provided the 19 T cell receptor beta chains below, sequenced in a study of glioma-infiltrating T cells after dendritic cell vaccination. Clones were read by immunoSEQ multiplex PCR, and TCRdb kept only the in-frame ones, dropping some. The table records about 76,000 clones, 80% to 90% of them present only once. Time point of the sample: after dendritic cell vaccination, including at tumor progression/relapse. This sample comprised blood, obtained after dendritic cell vaccination. The receptors derive from a human donor with glioblastoma.

The chain couples TRBV10-3 to TRBJ2-5, with 10 bases matching TRBD2. The CDR3 length is 17 residues. Germline V gene sequence: CDR1 ENHRY, CDR2 SYGVKD. The trim removed 0 bases at V and 4 bases at J, leaving 8 bases unmatched. The CDR3 DNA is TGTGCCATCAGTGAGTCGGAGCTAGCGGGAGTAGGAGAGACCCAGTACTTC. The encoded protein is CAISESELAGVGETQYF.

The gene calls are TRBV7-2 and TRBJ2-4; TRBD2 might be the D (5 bases). The CDR3 loop spans 13 amino acids. Germline V gene lookup returns CDR1 SGHTA and CDR2 FQGNSA. V was shortened by 1 base and J by 10 bases, with 11 bases between the two germline ends. The DNA for the CDR3 is TGTGCCAGCAGCTTAGGTATGGGCGGGATTCAGTACTTC. This gives the protein CASSLGMGGIQYF.

The chain links TRBV5-1 to TRBJ1-3; weak D call: TRBD1 (5 bases). V shed 0 bases and J shed 7 bases, with 8 bases lying between them. This CDR3 has 13 amino acids. Germline V gene lookup returns CDR1 SGHRS and CDR2 YFSETQ. The CDR3 DNA sequence: TGCGCCAGCAGCTTGGGGGGCGCGAACACCATATATTTT. Translation: CASSLGGANTIYF. Together with reference TRBV5-1 and TRBJ1-3, the CDR3 gives the full variable domain: KAGVTQTPRYLIKTRGQQVTLSCSPISGHRSVSWYQQTPGQGLQFLFEYFSETQRNKGNFPGRFSGRQFSNSRSEMNVSTLELGDSALYLCASSLGGANTIYFGEGSWLTVV.

The gene calls are TRBV5-1 and TRBJ2-3, with D maybe TRBD2 (5 bases). From germline, CDR1 is SGHRS and CDR2 YFSETQ. The V end was cut by 4 bases, the J end by 3 bases, with 18 bases between. The CDR3 has 16 residues. The CDR3 loop is CASSATTTGKTDTQYF. The DNA of the CDR3 is TGCGCCAGCAGCGCGACTACCACCGGGAAAACAGATACGCAGTATTTT.

This chain connects TRBV15 to TRBJ1-2; TRBD1 aligns across 9 bases. This CDR3 spans 13 amino acids. Germline CDR1 is LNHNV and CDR2 is YYDKDF (reference sequence). J gave up 6 bases and V 4 bases, and 3 bases lay outside the gene matches. The CDR3 DNA follows: TGTGCCACCAGCACCCGGACAGGGGATGGCTACACCTTC. Its protein is CATSTRTGDGYTF.

V is TRBV6-4 and J is TRBJ2-3, with 9 bases matching TRBD1. CDR3 length: 17 residues. Germline V gene data show CDR1 as MRHNA and CDR2 as SNTAGT. V shed 6 bases, J shed 0 bases, and the junction held 10 bases outside the gene matches. The CDR3 DNA reads as TGTGCCAGCAGAAACGGACAGGGGAGGCCCAGCACAGATACGCAGTATTTT. Amino acid sequence: CASRNGQGRPSTDTQYF.

The J gene is TRBJ1-2, the V gene TRBV28, with D uncertain. The CDR3 covers 12 residues. CDR1 and CDR2 from the germline V gene are MDHEN and SYDVKM. V was trimmed by 3 bases and J by 6 bases, leaving 8 bases between them. The CDR3 nucleotides read TGTGCCAGCAGTTTTCTCGAGAATGGCTACACCTTC. Translated: CASSFLENGYTF.

The sample holds one count of this clone. The rearrangement links TRBV7-9 to TRBJ2-5; 9 bases match TRBD1. CDR3 length: 14 residues. Germline CDR1 and CDR2: SEHNR and FQNEAQ (reference sequence). Trimming took 4 bases from V and 3 from J; bases not matched to a gene: 3. Here the CDR3 DNA reads TGTGCCAGCAGCTCCGGGACAGGGAAAGAGACCCAGTACTTC. Amino acids: CASSSGTGKETQYF.

This clone has a single count. This chain uses TRBV18 with TRBJ2-3; TRBD1 agrees at 11 bases. The trim removed 2 bases at V and 2 bases at J, leaving 3 bases unmatched. The germline CDR1 and CDR2 sequences are KGHSH and LQKENI. The CDR3 runs to 16 residues. The CDR3 DNA is TGTGCCAGCTCACCAGGACAGGGGGCTTTCACAGATACGCAGTATTTT. Its translation is CASSPGQGAFTDTQYF. The full variable domain, completed using reference TRBV18 and TRBJ2-3, is NAGVMQNPRHLVRRRGQEARLRCSPMKGHSHVYWYRQLPEEGLKFMVYLQKENIIDESGMPKERFSAEFPKEGPSILRIQQVVRGDSAAYFCASSPGQGAFTDTQYFGPGTRLTVL.

V gene TRBV5-4 combines with J gene TRBJ2-2; D not resolved. V dropped 0 bases and J dropped 5 bases, with 11 bases sitting between them. The CDR3 has 15 amino acids. Germline V gene data show CDR1 as SGHNT and CDR2 as YYREEE (reference sequence). The DNA for the CDR3 is TGTGCCAGCAGCTTGGGGCGGTCGGGTACCGGGGAGCTGTTTTTT. This sequence encodes CASSLGRSGTGELFF.

This chain uses TRBV5-1 with TRBJ2-5; a possible D gene is TRBD1 (6 bases). The CDR3 is made up of 17 amino acids. Germline loops: CDR1 SGHRS, CDR2 YFSETQ. V gave up 1 base and J gave up 5 bases, with 21 bases separating them. The DNA of the CDR3 is TGCGCCAGCAGCTTGACTTTCAGGGGCCGCGGGCAGGAGACCCAGTACTTC. It codes for CASSLTFRGRGQETQYF.

The V and J genes are TRBV7-3 and TRBJ2-3, with 7 bases matching TRBD2. V was pared by 5 bases and J by 0 bases, with 8 bases of the junction left unmatched. Germline V gene sequence: CDR1 SGHTA, CDR2 FQGTGA. The length of the CDR3 is 16 residues. CDR3 in DNA: TGTGCCAGCAGCCCGGGACTAAAGACTAGCACAGATACGCAGTATTTT. Its translation is CASSPGLKTSTDTQYF.

The J gene is TRBJ1-2, the V gene TRBV10-3; 7 bases align to TRBD1. This CDR3 comprises 13 residues. J was trimmed by 2 bases and V by 8 bases; bases with no gene match: 5. The germline gives CDR1 ENHRY, CDR2 SYGVKD. This CDR3 is CAIEGGQNYGYTF. CDR3 DNA sequence: TGTGCCATCGAAGGGGGCCAGAACTATGGCTACACCTTC.

This chain uses TRBV19 with TRBJ1-1, with a possible D match to TRBD1 (5 bases). The CDR3 has 14 residues. Germline V lookup: CDR1 LNHDA, CDR2 SQIVND (reference sequence). V was pared by 2 bases and J by 1 base, with 8 bases between. CDR3 nucleotide sequence: TGTGCCAGTAGTATAAGGGGCACGAACACTGAAGCTTTCTTT. Its protein product is CASSIRGTNTEAFF.

The V and J genes are TRBV30 and TRBJ2-2, with 9 positions matching TRBD2. The J segment lost 5 bases and the V segment lost 5 bases, leaving 3 bases of the junction unmatched. CDR3 length: 13 amino acids. Germline V gene data show CDR1 as GTSNPN and CDR2 as SVGIG (reference sequence). The CDR3 DNA reads as TGTGCCTGGTGGCGGGAGGGGACCGGGGAGCTGTTTTTT. Protein: CAWWREGTGELFF.

The V gene is TRBV19, the J gene TRBJ1-2, with 7 bases identical to TRBD1. Germline loops: CDR1 LNHDA, CDR2 SQIVND (reference sequence). V lost 4 bases to trimming and J lost 4 bases; unmatched junction nucleotides: 9. The CDR3 has 15 amino acids. The DNA of the CDR3 is TGTGCCAGTAGTAGTGACAGGGTCCATTTCTATGGCTACACCTTC. This gives the protein CASSSDRVHFYGYTF. Drawing the rest from reference TRBV19 and TRBJ1-2, the complete variable domain is DGGITQSPKYLFRKEGQNVTLSCEQNLNHDAMYWYRQDPGQGLRLIYYSQIVNDFQKGDIAEGYSVSREKKESFPLTVTSAQKNPTAFYLCASSSDRVHFYGYTFGSGTRLTVV.

This chain links TRBV11-3 with TRBJ2-5; D unresolved. The CDR3 length is 14 residues. V was trimmed by 5 bases and J by 5 bases, leaving 15 bases between them. Per the germline V gene, CDR1 is SGHNT and CDR2 is YENEEA. The CDR3 spells CASSPSGLWETQYF. CDR3 DNA sequence: TGTGCCAGCAGCCCCTCGGGTCTATGGGAGACCCAGTACTTC.

The chain joins TRBV29-1 to TRBJ1-3; D might be TRBD1 (6 bases). V was cut by 1 base and J by 4 bases, with 11 bases left in between. CDR1 and CDR2 from the germline V gene are SQVTM and ANQGSEA. This CDR3 region has 14 residues. In nucleotides, the CDR3 is TGCAGCGTTGAAGGAACAGGGCTCGGAAACACCATATATTTT. It codes for CSVEGTGLGNTIYF.

V is TRBV5-1 and J is TRBJ2-3, with TRBD1 matching 11 bases. V shed 5 bases, J shed 4 bases, and the junction held 3 bases outside the gene matches. The CDR3 has 14 amino acids. From germline, CDR1 is SGHRS and CDR2 YFSETQ. Here the CDR3 DNA reads TGCGCCAGCAGTTCGGGACAGGGGGCAGATACGCAGTATTTT. Residues: CASSSGQGADTQYF.